The 14 T cell receptor beta chains given below trace back to one sample, sequenced in a study of beta chain features in type 1 diabetes. Of the isolated RNA, all was reverse transcribed, and so the sequenced material was expressed TCRB transcripts. Produced via immunoSEQ multiplex PCR; TCRdb's table is partial and in-frame only. The sample carries 300,000 to 400,000 clones, 6.5% to 10% recorded once. The sequenced material came from central memory CD4+ T cells from blood. The receptor set was obtained from a woman in her late teens or twenties in good health.

The gene calls are TRBV4-3 and TRBJ1-2, with a possible D match to TRBD1 (5 bases). V lost 0 bases, J lost 5 bases, and 13 bases lay in between. The CDR3 consists of 15 residues. Per the germline V gene, CDR1 is LGHNA and CDR2 is YSLEER. The CDR3 nucleotides read TGCGCCAGCAGCCAAGATCGGCAGGGTGAATATGGCTACACCTTC. Translated, it gives CASSQDRQGEYGYTF.

The J gene is TRBJ1-3, the V gene TRBV25-1; the D gene is possibly TRBD1 (6 bases). CDR1 and CDR2 (germline): MGHDK, SYGVNS. The V and J ends lost 6 bases and 6 bases respectively, with 21 bases between them. CDR3 length equals 16 residues. In nucleotides, the CDR3 is TGTGCCAGCAGACCCTTTGGGGCAGGGGAGATAAACACCATATATTTT. Amino acids: CASRPFGAGEINTIYF.

The gene calls are TRBV28 and TRBJ1-4, with TRBD1 matching 10 bases. Germline V gene data show CDR1 as MDHEN and CDR2 as SYDVKM. The junction had 8 bases not matched to a gene; V was cut back by 6 bases and J by 10 bases. The CDR3 extends over 14 amino acids. The CDR3 nucleotides read TGTGCCAGCAGGAAGGGACAGGGGTTTGGAAAACTGTTTTTT. Translated, it gives CASRKGQGFGKLFF.

This clone was counted a few times. This chain joins TRBV6-5 and TRBJ2-1; 8 bases match TRBD2. CDR1 is MNHEY and CDR2 is SVGAGI in the germline V gene. Trimming cost V 4 bases and J 8 bases; bases outside gene matches: 10. The CDR3 runs 15 residues. In DNA, the CDR3 is TGTGCCAGCAGTTCGACTTTAACGGGAGGGTATGAGCAGTTCTTC. Its protein is CASSSTLTGGYEQFF.

There are many counts of this clone. The chain combines TRBV2 with TRBJ2-1; D is unresolved. The CDR3 length is 11 residues. CDR1 is SNHLY, CDR2 FYNNEI, per germline. The V end was cut by 7 bases, the J end by 8 bases, with 9 bases between. CDR3 DNA sequence: TGTGCCAGCATGACCGGAGATGAGCAGTTCTTC. Its protein is CASMTGDEQFF.

The V call is TRBV18, the J call TRBJ2-3; TRBD1 matches 7 bases. J gave up 6 bases and V 4 bases, and 10 bases lay outside the gene matches. Germline V gives CDR1 KGHSH, CDR2 LQKENI. The CDR3 spans 15 residues. This chain's CDR3 is CASSRQGSKLDTQYF. In DNA, the CDR3 is TGTGCCAGCTCACGACAGGGTTCTAAACTCGATACGCAGTATTTT.

This clone has just a few counts. V is TRBV4-2 and J is TRBJ2-7; the match to TRBD2 covers 11 bases. The germline CDR1 and CDR2 sequences are LGHNA and YNFKEQ. The CDR3 is made up of 16 amino acids. The V and J ends lost 1 base and 5 bases, in that order; junction bases with no gene match: 7. The CDR3 DNA follows: TGTGCCAGCAGCCAAGTTCAACTAGCGGGAGTAGACGAGCAGTACTTC. This encodes CASSQVQLAGVDEQYF.

The table lists this clone with many counts. This chain links TRBV7-2 with TRBJ2-5, with 15 bases fitting TRBD2. The CDR3 sequence is 17 residues long. Germline assignment: CDR1 SGHTA and CDR2 FQGNSA. J gave up 6 bases and V 5 bases, and 10 bases lay outside the gene matches. CDR3 loop: CASSPGLAGGYRQTQYF. The CDR3 DNA reads TGTGCCAGCAGCCCGGGACTAGCGGGAGGTTACCGGCAGACCCAGTACTTC.

In its sample, this clone was seen a few times. V usage is TRBV27 and J usage is TRBJ2-5, with 8 positions matching TRBD1. The germline CDR1 and CDR2 sequences are MNHEY and SMNVEV (reference sequence). V dropped 6 bases and J dropped 10; count of bases not matched to a gene: 7. This CDR3 comprises 12 residues. The CDR3 reads CASSRTGGGQYF. The CDR3 DNA follows: TGTGCCAGCAGCAGAACAGGGGGAGGCCAGTACTTC.

In its sample, this clone was seen a few times. V is TRBV15 and J is TRBJ2-7; TRBD1 is a possible D gene (5 bases). The V and J ends lost 3 bases and 3 bases respectively, with 9 bases between them. CDR1 is LNHNV, CDR2 YYDKDF, per germline (reference sequence). The CDR3 is 13 amino acids. CDR3 coding DNA: TGTGCCACCAGCAGTAATCAGGGCTACGAGCAGTACTTC. Protein sequence: CATSSNQGYEQYF.

In DNA, the CDR3 is TGTGCCAGCAGGACAGGGGGCCTTCAGCCCCAGCATTTT. Translated: CASRTGGLQPQHF. The chain couples TRBV6-6 to TRBJ1-5; 10 positions match TRBD1. Germline V gene sequence: CDR1 MNHNY, CDR2 SVGAGI (reference sequence). V dropped 6 bases and J dropped 6; count of bases not matched to a gene: 2. CDR3 length equals 13 residues.

This clone was seen a handful of times. V usage is TRBV11-2 and J usage is TRBJ2-1; 13 bases map to TRBD2. Per the germline V gene, CDR1 is SGHAT and CDR2 is FQNNGV. V lost 5 bases, J lost 7 bases, and 8 bases stayed unmatched. This CDR3 has 16 residues. The CDR3 protein is CASSRYTSGRGNEQFF. The DNA for the CDR3 is TGTGCCAGCAGCAGATACACTAGCGGGAGGGGGAATGAGCAGTTCTTC.

This clone has a handful of counts. The chain links TRBV27 to TRBJ1-4, with D maybe TRBD1 (5 bases). Trimming took 5 bases from V and 5 from J, leaving 12 bases between them. CDR3 length: 14 amino acids. In germline, CDR1 is MNHEY, CDR2 SMNVEV (reference sequence). The CDR3 spells CASSLWGGNEKLFF. The CDR3 nucleotides are TGTGCCAGCAGTCTCTGGGGCGGGAATGAAAAACTGTTTTTT.

This clone was picked up a small number of times. The chain carries TRBV6-6 and TRBJ2-7; 12 bases line up with TRBD2. The junction had 7 bases not matched to a gene; V was cut back by 6 bases and J by 7 bases. CDR3 length: 14 residues. Germline-derived CDR1 and CDR2 are MNHNY and SVGAGI (reference sequence). The CDR3 protein is CASRRDGLAGEQYF. CDR3 in DNA: TGTGCCAGCAGGCGTGACGGACTAGCGGGAGAGCAGTACTTC.